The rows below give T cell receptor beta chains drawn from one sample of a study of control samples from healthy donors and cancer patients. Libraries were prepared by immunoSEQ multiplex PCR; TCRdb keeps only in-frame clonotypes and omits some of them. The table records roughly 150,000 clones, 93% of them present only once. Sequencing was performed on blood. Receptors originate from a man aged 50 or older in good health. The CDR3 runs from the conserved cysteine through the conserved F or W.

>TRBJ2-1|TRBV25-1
CASSEARGQGAYNEQFF
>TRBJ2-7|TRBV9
CASSSGTSTGEQYF
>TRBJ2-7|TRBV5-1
CASRWTPTADYEQYF
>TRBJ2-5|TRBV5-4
CASSDAGPQETQYF
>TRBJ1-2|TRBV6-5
CASSSQAGSYGYTF
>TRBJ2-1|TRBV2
CASSEGRLAGLNEQFF
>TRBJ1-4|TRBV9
CASRRDAANEKLFF
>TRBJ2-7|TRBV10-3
CAISGSRDGEQYF
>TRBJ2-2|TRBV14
CASSQVSSGELFF
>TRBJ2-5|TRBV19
CASSPRTGNQETQYF
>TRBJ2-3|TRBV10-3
CAISPGLGADTQYF
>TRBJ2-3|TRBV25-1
CASSGTVSTDTQYF
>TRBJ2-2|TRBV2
CASSAGTGGAGELFF
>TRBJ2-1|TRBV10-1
CASSSPSGNYNEQFF
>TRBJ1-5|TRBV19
CASSPQNTYNQPQHF
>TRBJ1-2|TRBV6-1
CASSETGGWNGYTF
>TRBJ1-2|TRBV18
CASSGDSVSGYTF
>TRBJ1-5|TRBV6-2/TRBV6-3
CASSSAPTQGYSNQPQHF
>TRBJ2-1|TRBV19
CASSILSSVNEQFF
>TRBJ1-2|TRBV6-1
CASSEIGGGYTF
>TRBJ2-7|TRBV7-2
CASSIIAGGPNEQYF
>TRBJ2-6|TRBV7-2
CASSLARGPSGANVLTF
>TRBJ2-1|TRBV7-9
CASSSRTSSGEQFF
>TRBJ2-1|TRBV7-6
CASSLGTGSMEQFF
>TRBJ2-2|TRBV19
CASSNRQGGELFF
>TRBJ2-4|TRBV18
CASSPSELAKNIQYF
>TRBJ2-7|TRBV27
CASSTIYGGSHEQYF
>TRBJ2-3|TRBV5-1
CASSLVGRTDTQYF
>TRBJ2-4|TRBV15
CATSREVGEQGRGIAKNIQYF
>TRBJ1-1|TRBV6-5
CASSLQGRGEAFF
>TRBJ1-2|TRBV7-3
CASSPAAGGGYTF